This T cell receptor beta chain was identified in a study of blood T cell repertoires in COVID-19. The CDR3 extends over 13 amino acids. Trimming removed 5 bases from V and 0 bases from J, with 9 bases in between. Looked up from germline, CDR1 is SGHRS and CDR2 is YFSETQ. TCRdb's copy holds only in-frame clones and misses some; the assay was immunoSEQ multiplex PCR. Of roughly 250,000 clones listed, 87% were seen once; the top ten hold about 6%. The clonotype was recovered from a woman aged 25 to 39 with acute COVID-19. What was sequenced was PBMCs or T cells enriched from blood (not recorded which). The V and J genes are TRBV5-1 and TRBJ2-7; D uncertain. The CDR3 DNA is TGCGCCAGCAGTCAGACACCCTCCTACGAGCAGTACTTC. Its translation: CASSQTPSYEQYF.